Shown below are 3 T cell receptor beta chains from a single sample sequenced in a study of T cell repertoires in cytomegalovirus infection. These TCRs' antigens remain unknown. TCRdb re-called the reads through MiXCR, storing one row per CDR3 protein. The sample includes roughly 800,000 distinct CDR3 sequences, under 35% seen only once; the top ten take over 10%. Specimen: cultured CD8+ T cells from PBMCs, collected from culture after CMV antigen stimulation. The source is a human donor in good health (CMV status not recorded). Some clones in this sample may be carry-over from other donors' samples.

The chain combines TRBV12-3 or TRBV12-4 with TRBJ2-5, with no clear D. This CDR3 contains 15 residues. The germline V and J ends were trimmed by 8 bases and 5 bases, with 21 bases remaining between them. The CDR3 nucleotides are TGTGCCAGCGCCCTCCTTGTTGCCAGGACGGAGACCCAGTACTTC. This gives the protein CASALLVARTETQYF.

V and J are TRBV5-1 and TRBJ2-2, with 9 bases that match TRBD1. Losses at the gene ends were 2 bases for V and 6 bases for J; bases not matched to a gene: 17. This CDR3 contains 19 residues. The germline gives CDR1 SGHRS, CDR2 YFSETQ. CDR3 nucleotides: TGCGCCAGCAGCTTAAAGTCGTGGGAGTACAGGGGGCAGTCCGGGGAGCTGTTTTTT. It is translated as CASSLKSWEYRGQSGELFF.

The chain joins TRBV20-1 to TRBJ2-5, with D hard to call. Looked up from germline, CDR1 is DFQATT and CDR2 is SNEGSKA (reference sequence). V was clipped by 7 bases and J by 7 bases, with 10 bases between them. The CDR3 loop spans 10 amino acids. The CDR3 region is CSGSFGTQYF. The CDR3 DNA follows: TGCAGTGGCTCATTTGGGACCCAGTACTTC.